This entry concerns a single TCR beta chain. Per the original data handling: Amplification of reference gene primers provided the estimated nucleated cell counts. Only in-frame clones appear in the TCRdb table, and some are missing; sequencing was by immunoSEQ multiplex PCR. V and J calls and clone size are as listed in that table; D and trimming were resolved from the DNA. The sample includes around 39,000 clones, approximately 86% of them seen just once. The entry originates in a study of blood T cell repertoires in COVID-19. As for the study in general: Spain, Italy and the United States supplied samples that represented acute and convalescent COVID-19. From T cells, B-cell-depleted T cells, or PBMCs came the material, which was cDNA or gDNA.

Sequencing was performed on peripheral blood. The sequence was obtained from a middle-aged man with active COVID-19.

CDR3 DNA sequence: TGTGCCAGCAGTGACGGCCAGGATAATTCACCCCTCCACTTT. It is translated as CASSDGQDNSPLHF. This chain uses TRBV6-1 with TRBJ1-6; D uncertain. V was trimmed by 3 bases and J by 5 bases, leaving 8 bases between them. The CDR3 consists of 14 residues. Germline values: CDR1 MNHNS, CDR2 SASEGT.